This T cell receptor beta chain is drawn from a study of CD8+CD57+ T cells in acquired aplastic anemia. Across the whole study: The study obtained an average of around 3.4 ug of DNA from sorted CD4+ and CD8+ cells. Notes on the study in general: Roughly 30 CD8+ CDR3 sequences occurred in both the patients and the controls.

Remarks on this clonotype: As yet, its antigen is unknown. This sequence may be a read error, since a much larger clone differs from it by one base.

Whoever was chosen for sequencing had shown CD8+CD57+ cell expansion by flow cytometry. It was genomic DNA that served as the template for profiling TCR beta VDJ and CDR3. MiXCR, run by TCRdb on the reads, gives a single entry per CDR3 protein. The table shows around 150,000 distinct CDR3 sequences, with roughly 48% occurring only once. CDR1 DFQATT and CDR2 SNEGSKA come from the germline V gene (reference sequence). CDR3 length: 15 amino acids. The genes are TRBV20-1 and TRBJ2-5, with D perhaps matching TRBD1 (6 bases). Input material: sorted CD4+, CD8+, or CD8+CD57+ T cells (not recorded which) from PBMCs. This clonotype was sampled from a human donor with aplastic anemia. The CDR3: CSANRLAGAQETRHF. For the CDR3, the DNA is TGCAGTGCTAACCGCCTGGCAGGGGCGCAGGAGACCCGGCACTTC.